This TCR beta chain was sequenced for a study of T cells in Graves' hyperthyroidism and ophthalmopathy. As concerns this clonotype: Its cognate antigen is unknown.

General study findings and limits: Median prediction lead before ophthalmopathy onset was around 7 months with the model.

Exclusion of patients followed from uncontrolled infection, other autoimmune disease, pregnancy or lactation. PBMCs came from less than 11 ml fresh peripheral blood. Germline V gene sequence: CDR1 MNHNS, CDR2 SASEGT. Trimming cost V 7 bases and J 7 bases; bases outside gene matches: 10. This CDR3 comprises 13 residues. RNA transcripts gave rise to amplified TCR beta CDR3 regions. HTBI primers were employed in a first-round RT-PCR of the TCR CDR3. TCRdb re-derived calls from the multiplex PCR reads in MiXCR, one entry per CDR3 protein. The sample records nearly 600,000 distinct CDR3 sequences, 11% to 15% being singletons.

The TCR sequence derives from a young woman with Graves' ophthalmopathy. The sequencing input was blood. The chain employs TRBV6-1 and TRBJ2-7, with 7 bases aligning to TRBD2. CDR3 amino acids: CASNRRESREQYF. DNA of the CDR3: TGTGCCAGCAATCGGCGGGAGAGCAGGGAGCAGTACTTC.